This TCR beta chain was observed in a study of T cell repertoires and HLA-DP antigens. The germline CDR1 and CDR2 sequences are SGHTA and FQGNSA. The CDR3 extends over 16 amino acids. V lost 5 bases and J lost 0; bases outside the gene matches: 7. A remark on this clone: Its antigen is unknown.

The primer mix covered 54 TRBV segments and 13 TRBJ segments. Generated by immunoSEQ multiplex PCR, the TCRdb table keeps only in-frame clones and is missing some. Of approximately 100,000 clones in the sample, around nine tenths were seen once. The sequence came from a man aged 45 to 65 in good health and CMV-seronegative. Source material: CD4+ T cells from PBMCs. The chain joins TRBV7-2 to TRBJ1-5, with 7 bases aligning to TRBD1. The CDR3 DNA reads as TGTGCCAGCAGCAGAGGGACAGTGTATAGCAATCAGCCCCAGCATTTT. Its protein is CASSRGTVYSNQPQHF. Supplemented by reference TRBV7-2 and TRBJ1-5, the full variable domain reads GAGVSQSPSNKVTEKGKDVELRCDPISGHTALYWYRQSLGQGLEFLIYFQGNSAPDKSGLPSDRFSAERTGGSVSTLTIQRTQQEDSAVYLCASSRGTVYSNQPQHFGDGTRLSIL.